Following are 17 T cell receptor beta chains from one sample sequenced in a study of blood T cell repertoires in COVID-19. The method was immunoSEQ multiplex PCR; TCRdb's version includes in-frame clones alone and lacks a portion of them. The data hold 150,000 to 200,000 clones, with more than 75% observed a single time. Sequencing was performed on peripheral blood. These TCRs come from a human donor in a cohort sampled during active COVID-19.

The rearrangement links TRBV5-1 to TRBJ1-6; no clear D gene. The V end lost 0 bases, the J end lost 3 bases, and 13 bases lay between the germline ends. CDR3 length equals 17 residues. The germline gives CDR1 SGHRS, CDR2 YFSETQ. This chain's CDR3 is CASSLDAMASYNSPLHF. The CDR3 DNA follows: TGCGCCAGCAGCTTGGATGCCATGGCCAGCTATAATTCACCCCTCCACTTT.

CDR3 nucleotide sequence: TGTGCCAGCAGATCGACAGGGGGGGGGAGCAATCAGCCCCAGCATTTT. It translates to CASRSTGGGSNQPQHF. This rearrangement joins TRBV28 to TRBJ1-5; 9 nucleotides line up with TRBD1. Germline V gene lookup returns CDR1 MDHEN and CDR2 SYDVKM. J was trimmed by 1 base and V by 6 bases; bases with no gene match: 7. This CDR3 contains 16 residues.

Of note for this clone: Other DNA sequences in this sample translate to the same CDR3. The chain combines TRBV28 with TRBJ2-2; 7 nucleotides line up with TRBD2. The V segment lost 3 bases and the J segment 1 base; nucleotides outside the gene matches: 2. Germline V lookup: CDR1 MDHEN, CDR2 SYDVKM. This CDR3 is 15 amino acids long. The DNA of the CDR3 is TGTGCCAGCAGTTTGCCTAGCGGGAACACCGGGGAGCTGTTTTTT. It translates to CASSLPSGNTGELFF.

A word on this clone: Distinct nucleotide sequences in the sample also encode this CDR3. The chain uses TRBV29-1 and TRBJ1-1, with D possibly being TRBD1 (6 bases). V shed 7 bases and J shed 0 bases, with 9 bases lying between them. Germline assignment: CDR1 SQVTM and CDR2 ANQGSEA. The CDR3 contains 12 residues. As DNA, the CDR3 is TGCAGCGGGGGGCAGATGAACACTGAAGCTTTCTTT. Its protein product is CSGGQMNTEAFF. The variable domain in full, with the rest retrieved from reference TRBV29-1 and TRBJ1-1, is SAVISQKPSRDICQRGTSLTIQCQVDSQVTMMFWYRQQPGQSLTLIATANQGSEATYESGFVIDKFPISRPNLTFSTLTVSNMSPEDSSIYLCSGGQMNTEAFFGQGTRLTVV.

This chain joins TRBV28 and TRBJ1-3, with 7 bases lining up with TRBD1. The CDR3 has 13 residues. Germline V gene data show CDR1 as MDHEN and CDR2 as SYDVKM. Losses at the gene ends were 5 bases for V and 8 bases for J; bases not matched to a gene: 6. In DNA form, the CDR3 reads TGTGCCAGCAGTGCCCGACAGGGAGACACCATATATTTT. This sequence encodes CASSARQGDTIYF.

This chain joins TRBV19 and TRBJ1-5, with 7 bases lining up with TRBD1. CDR3 length: 15 residues. Germline loops: CDR1 LNHDA, CDR2 SQIVND (reference sequence). The ends lost 8 bases at V and 11 bases at J; junction bases unmatched: 18. In DNA form, the CDR3 reads TGTGCCAGTCGGCCGGGGACAGTTCCCCGCGTGGCCCAGCATTTT. It yields the protein CASRPGTVPRVAQHF.

V and J are TRBV7-2 and TRBJ2-1; D might be TRBD1 (5 bases). V shed 8 bases and J shed 1 base, with 12 bases lying between them. CDR1 and CDR2 (germline): SGHTA, FQGNSA. CDR3 length: 14 residues. CDR3 coding DNA: TGTGCCAGCTTGGGGCAGGGATCCTACAATGAGCAGTTCTTC. This sequence encodes CASLGQGSYNEQFF.

The rearrangement uses TRBV4-2 and TRBJ2-5; 9 nucleotides align to TRBD2. Germline CDR1 reads LGHNA; CDR2 reads YNFKEQ. The CDR3 covers 15 residues. The V segment lost 4 bases and the J segment 2 bases; nucleotides outside the gene matches: 5. The CDR3: CASSLTSGQQETQYF. Written as DNA, the CDR3 is TGTGCCAGCAGCCTGACTAGCGGACAGCAAGAGACCCAGTACTTC.

The rearrangement joins TRBV18 to TRBJ2-7; D possibly corresponds to TRBD1 (5 bases). The germline V and J ends were trimmed by 2 bases and 6 bases, with 11 bases remaining between them. CDR1 is KGHSH, CDR2 LQKENI, per germline. The CDR3 has 13 residues. CDR3 DNA: TGTGCCAGCTCACCAAGGGGTCTGGGCGAGCAGTACTTC. Translation: CASSPRGLGEQYF.

J is TRBJ2-7 and V is TRBV11-2; 11 bases align to TRBD1. J lost 7 bases, V lost 1 base, and 3 bases had no gene match. The CDR3 covers 14 residues. Germline loops: CDR1 SGHAT, CDR2 FQNNGV. The CDR3 nucleotides are TGTGCCAGCAGCTTAGGGACAGGGGGCGATGAGCAGTACTTC. This translates into CASSLGTGGDEQYF.

This chain connects TRBV27 to TRBJ1-4; possible D gene TRBD1, 6 bases. Germline V CDR1 and CDR2: MNHEY, SMNVEV (reference sequence). Trimming took off 4 bases at V and 5 bases at J, with 17 bases between the two ends. This CDR3 is built from 16 residues. The CDR3 sequence: CASSSRGGVGNEKLFF. The CDR3 bases are TGTGCCAGCAGTTCCAGGGGAGGGGTTGGGAATGAAAAACTGTTTTTT.

This sequence joins TRBV9 and TRBJ1-1; 8 bases align to TRBD1. Losses at the gene ends were 4 bases for V and 1 base for J; bases not matched to a gene: 6. The CDR3 is 15 amino acids. Germline V CDR1 and CDR2: SGDLS, YYNGEE. For the CDR3, the DNA is TGTGCCAGCAGCAACCCAGGGACAGGGAACACTGAAGCTTTCTTT. Translating it yields CASSNPGTGNTEAFF.

The chain uses TRBV27 and TRBJ2-1; the match to TRBD2 covers 8 bases. The J segment lost 10 bases and the V segment lost 5 bases, leaving 13 bases of the junction unmatched. Per the germline V gene, CDR1 is MNHEY and CDR2 is SMNVEV (reference sequence). The CDR3 is 15 amino acids. CDR3 loop: CASSPLAGPRLEQFF. CDR3 DNA sequence: TGTGCCAGCAGTCCCTTAGCGGGACCAAGGTTAGAGCAGTTCTTC.

This chain joins TRBV15 and TRBJ1-3, with D possibly TRBD1 on 5 matching bases. This CDR3 is built from 14 residues. V was trimmed by 3 bases and J by 0 bases, leaving 6 bases between them. Germline V lookup: CDR1 LNHNV, CDR2 YYDKDF (reference sequence). CDR3 loop: CATSRDNSGNTIYF. The CDR3, as DNA: TGTGCCACCAGCAGGGACAACTCTGGAAACACCATATATTTT.

The rearrangement uses TRBV19 and TRBJ2-6; 8 bases are shared with TRBD1. Trimming cost V 5 bases and J 2 bases; bases outside gene matches: 17. The CDR3 has 20 amino acids. Germline V gene lookup returns CDR1 LNHDA and CDR2 SQIVND (reference sequence). The CDR3 DNA is TGTGCCAGTAGTCTAAGAGCCGGGGCAGGGGGCTCTCCTGGGGCCAACGTCCTGACTTTC. This codes for CASSLRAGAGGSPGANVLTF.

The chain joins TRBV28 to TRBJ2-3; TRBD2 is a possible D gene (6 bases). In germline, CDR1 is MDHEN, CDR2 SYDVKM. The CDR3 runs 15 residues. Trimming removed 3 bases at V and 0 bases at J, with 10 bases between. CDR3 nucleotide sequence: TGTGCCAGCAGTTTTCCAGGGACTAGCACAGATACGCAGTATTTT. Translating gives CASSFPGTSTDTQYF.

The chain uses TRBV2 and TRBJ2-1; 8 bases agree with TRBD1. The germline gives CDR1 SNHLY, CDR2 FYNNEI. Trimming at V came to 8 bases and at J to 3 bases, leaving 6 bases not matched to a gene. This CDR3 is built from 14 residues. The CDR3 here is CASLDRGGYNEQFF. The CDR3 DNA is TGTGCCAGCCTCGACAGGGGAGGCTACAATGAGCAGTTCTTC.